Each of the 7 T cell receptor beta chains below was sequenced from the same sample in a study of STAT3 mutations in large granular lymphocyte leukemia. Study observations and caveats: Every T-LGLL patient had at least one immunodominant TCRbeta clonotype.

No antigens are known for them. The assay was immunoSEQ multiplex PCR, and TCRdb's table has in-frame clones only and misses some. Seen here are roughly 46,000 clones, roughly 77% observed once, and the top ten hold 0.43%. The sequencing sample was made of PBMCs. The receptors originated from a human donor with T large granular lymphocyte leukemia. Some clones in this sample may be carry-over from other donors' samples.

This chain uses TRBV6-6 with TRBJ2-3, with 8 bases aligning to TRBD1. The CDR3 spans 13 residues. Trimming at V came to 6 bases and at J to 5 bases, leaving 4 bases not matched to a gene. Germline V gene lookup returns CDR1 MNHNY and CDR2 SVGAGI (reference sequence). In DNA, the CDR3 is TGTGCCAGCAGCCCCACAGGGGGAGATACGCAGTATTTT. Translating it yields CASSPTGGDTQYF.

V is TRBV5-4 and J is TRBJ1-5; possibly TRBD1 for D (5 bases). The CDR3 contains 12 residues. Trimming pared 2 bases from V and 9 bases from J, leaving 9 bases between. CDR1 and CDR2 from the germline V gene are SGHNT and YYREEE (reference sequence). CDR3 region: CASSLGVGPQHF. In DNA form, the CDR3 reads TGTGCCAGCAGCTTAGGGGTAGGGCCCCAGCATTTT.

The chain recombines TRBV6-4 with TRBJ2-2; D is tentatively TRBD1 or TRBD2 (5 bases each). Germline assignment: CDR1 MRHNA and CDR2 SNTAGT. CDR3 length: 14 amino acids. The V gene lost 7 bases and the J gene lost 3 bases, with 12 bases spanning the gap. CDR3 in amino acids: CASKGSEDTGELFF. The CDR3, as DNA: TGTGCCAGCAAGGGGAGCGAGGACACCGGGGAGCTGTTTTTT.

The J gene is TRBJ2-1, the V gene TRBV6-5; D possibly corresponds to TRBD2 (5 bases). V lost 2 bases to trimming and J lost 8 bases, with 10 bases between them. The CDR3 covers 13 residues. CDR1 is MNHEY, CDR2 SVGAGI, per germline. CDR3: CASSYVRGYEQFF. CDR3 in DNA: TGTGCCAGCAGTTACGTGAGAGGGTATGAGCAGTTCTTC.

This rearrangement joins TRBV5-1 to TRBJ2-7; TRBD1 matches 7 bases. This CDR3 region has 14 residues. Germline CDR1 reads SGHRS; CDR2 reads YFSETQ. After removal of 4 bases from V and 4 bases from J, the junction contained 8 bases not matched to a gene. CDR3 in amino acids: CASSITGTVYEQYF. DNA of the CDR3: TGCGCCAGCAGCATCACCGGGACAGTATACGAGCAGTACTTC.

V and J are TRBV6-1 and TRBJ1-2; no reliable D call. Germline CDR1 is MNHNS and CDR2 is SASEGT. Trimming took off 6 bases at V and 5 bases at J, with 4 bases between the two ends. The CDR3 totals 10 residues. CDR3 in amino acids: CASSGYGYTF. CDR3 nucleotides: TGTGCCAGCAGCGGTTATGGCTACACCTTC.

This sequence joins TRBV6-1 and TRBJ2-1; D remains unclear. From germline, CDR1 is MNHNS and CDR2 SASEGT. The CDR3 totals 14 residues. V shed 1 base and J shed 4 bases, with 8 bases lying between them. The CDR3 protein is CASSEGYLYNEQFF. For the CDR3, the DNA is TGTGCCAGCAGTGAAGGCTACCTTTACAATGAGCAGTTCTTC.